These 12 T cell receptor beta chains originate from one sample sequenced in a study of cytomegalovirus exposure and HLA in healthy donors. Use of 60 Vbeta and 13 Jbeta primers characterized the PCR. The data were produced by immunoSEQ multiplex PCR, yet TCRdb's version contains in-frame clones alone and is incomplete. This table holds approximately 27,000 clones, around 64% found once. The sample was PBMCs. Receptors were obtained from a woman between 50 and 59 years old in good health and CMV-seronegative.

V gene TRBV5-1 combines with J gene TRBJ1-5; 7 positions match TRBD1. The CDR3 covers 15 residues. After removal of 4 bases from V and 5 bases from J, the junction contained 9 bases not matched to a gene. The germline CDR1 and CDR2 sequences are SGHRS and YFSETQ. In nucleotides, the CDR3 is TGCGCCAGCAGCCCTGGAGTAGGGGGCGATCAGCCCCAGCATTTT. Protein sequence: CASSPGVGGDQPQHF.

This clone was counted between two and nine times. The V call is TRBV6-5, the J call TRBJ1-1; tentatively, D is TRBD1 (6 bases). V lost 2 bases and J 1 base, leaving 11 bases between the germline ends. In germline, CDR1 is MNHEY, CDR2 SVGAGI. This CDR3 region has 15 residues. The CDR3 nucleotides are TGTGCCAGCAGTTACGAAGGGGGACAGAACACTGAAGCTTTCTTT. This sequence encodes CASSYEGGQNTEAFF.

The chain employs TRBV29-1 and TRBJ2-7; 8 positions match TRBD2. The CDR3 is made up of 14 amino acids. Germline lookup yields CDR1 SQVTM and CDR2 ANQGSEA. Trimming cost V 6 bases and J 2 bases; bases outside gene matches: 9. This CDR3 reads CSVISREGPYEQYF. In DNA form, the CDR3 reads TGCAGCGTCATTTCACGGGAGGGACCCTACGAGCAGTACTTC.

This sequence joins TRBV2 and TRBJ2-5; maybe TRBD1 (6 bases). Germline V gene data show CDR1 as SNHLY and CDR2 as FYNNEI. This CDR3 has 13 residues. Trimming took 6 bases from V and 5 from J, leaving 13 bases between them. In DNA, the CDR3 is TGTGCCAGCAGGTACAGGGATCGGGAGACCCAGTACTTC. Translation: CASRYRDRETQYF.

The rearrangement uses TRBV7-9 and TRBJ2-7, with TRBD2 matching over 8 bases. There are 17 residues in the CDR3. Germline CDR1 reads SEHNR; CDR2 reads FQNEAQ (reference sequence). The V and J ends lost 4 bases and 0 bases, in that order; junction bases with no gene match: 11. Here the CDR3 DNA reads TGTGCCAGCAGCTACCTCGGGGGGGCTTCCACCTCCTACGAGCAGTACTTC. Amino acid sequence: CASSYLGGASTSYEQYF. Full variable domain (remainder filled in from reference TRBV7-9 and TRBJ2-7): DTGVSQNPRHKITKRGQNVTFRCDPISEHNRLYWYRQTLGQGPEFLTYFQNEAQLEKSRLLSDRFSAERPKGSFSTLEIQRTEQGDSAMYLCASSYLGGASTSYEQYFGPGTRLTVT.

The V gene is TRBV6-8, the J gene TRBJ1-5; 7 bases fit TRBD1. V shed 6 bases, J shed 0 bases, and the junction held 23 bases outside the gene matches. CDR1 and CDR2 from the germline V gene are MNHGY and SAAAGT. The length of the CDR3 is 21 residues. The CDR3 coding sequence is TGTGCCAGCAGACCTAAGCCCGCTCCGGGACAGTGGCCTTATAGCAATCAGCCCCAGCATTTT. Translated, it gives CASRPKPAPGQWPYSNQPQHF.

The V gene is TRBV5-1, the J gene TRBJ2-5; D is unresolved. V gave up 4 bases and J gave up 2 bases, with 9 bases separating them. This CDR3 region has 13 residues. Germline CDR1 reads SGHRS; CDR2 reads YFSETQ. The CDR3 sequence is CASSREYQETQYF. In DNA, the CDR3 is TGCGCCAGCAGCCGAGAGTATCAAGAGACCCAGTACTTC.

This clone was observed a few times. The rearrangement links TRBV7-9 to TRBJ1-5; D gene uncertain. CDR3 length: 13 residues. V shed 1 base and J shed 7 bases, with 8 bases lying between them. Germline-derived CDR1 and CDR2 are SEHNR and FQNEAQ (reference sequence). CDR3: CASSLGSEQPQHF. Written as DNA, the CDR3 is TGTGCCAGCAGCTTAGGGTCGGAGCAGCCCCAGCATTTT.

In DNA form, the CDR3 reads TGCAGCGTTCACGGCGGGAGTCCCAACACCGGGGAGCTGTTTTTT. Translation: CSVHGGSPNTGELFF. The chain is built from TRBV29-1 and TRBJ2-2; TRBD2 matches 7 bases. Germline CDR1 SQVTM, CDR2 ANQGSEA. The trim removed 5 bases at V and 2 bases at J, leaving 8 bases unmatched. The CDR3 length is 15 residues.

This sequence joins TRBV5-4 and TRBJ1-1; tentatively, D is TRBD1 (6 bases). Trimming removed 4 bases at V and 1 base at J, with 11 bases between. Germline V gene lookup returns CDR1 SGHNT and CDR2 YYREEE (reference sequence). The CDR3 runs to 14 residues. The CDR3 protein is CASSGAQGNTEAFF. The CDR3 DNA reads TGTGCCAGCAGCGGAGCACAGGGGAACACTGAAGCTTTCTTT.

The chain links TRBV19 to TRBJ2-3; a possible D gene is TRBD2 (5 bases). The V end was cut by 10 bases, the J end by 1 base, with 9 bases between. CDR3 length: 12 amino acids. The germline gives CDR1 LNHDA, CDR2 SQIVND (reference sequence). In DNA, the CDR3 is TGTGCCACCCGCGGGCGCACAGATACGCAGTATTTT. Translated: CATRGRTDTQYF.

This clone appeared once. This sequence joins TRBV10-3 and TRBJ2-5; 7 bases align to TRBD2. In germline, CDR1 is ENHRY, CDR2 SYGVKD. This CDR3 comprises 14 residues. The junction had 5 bases not matched to a gene; V was cut back by 6 bases and J by 1 base. CDR3 region: CAISPGLTQETQYF. CDR3 bases: TGTGCCATCAGCCCGGGACTAACCCAAGAGACCCAGTACTTC.